These T cell receptor beta chains were read from a single sample in a study of breast tumors, draining lymph nodes, adjacent tissues. TCRdb called the multiplex PCR reads again in MiXCR, with one record for every CDR3 protein. Of under 15,000 distinct CDR3 sequences detected, 30% to 45% appear once; the ten largest clones hold approximately 14%. The sequenced sample consisted of breast tumor tissue. These receptors came from a female donor with breast cancer. Some clones in this sample may be carry-over from other donors' samples. Both conserved end residues are part of each CDR3. The D gene is left open where the match is weak. Clone sizes are given selectively: once, few, many, or a class where the clone is expanded.

v_gene: TRBV5-6
d_gene: TRBD2
len: 16
abundance: -
j_gene: TRBJ2-7
CDR3nt: TGTGCCAGCAGCTTGATGCTAGCGGGAGGGCGGGATGAGCAGTACTTC
CDR3aa: CASSLMLAGGRDEQYF

v_gene: TRBV20-1
d_gene: TRBD2
len: 14
abundance: -
j_gene: TRBJ2-7
CDR3nt: TGCAGTGCCCAGCCGGGACTAGTCCCCTACGAGCAGTACTTC
CDR3aa: CSAQPGLVPYEQYF

v_gene: TRBV4-2
d_gene: TRBD2
len: 16
abundance: many
j_gene: TRBJ2-2
CDR3nt: TGTGCCAGCAGCACCCGGACTAGCGGGCTCACCGGGGAGCTGTTTTTT
CDR3aa: CASSTRTSGLTGELFF

v_gene: TRBV20-1
d_gene: TRBD2
len: 16
abundance: medium-sized
j_gene: TRBJ2-7
CDR3nt: TGCAGTGCTAGGGGCAGATCGGGAGGCTTCTCCTACGAGCAGTACTTC
CDR3aa: CSARGRSGGFSYEQYF

v_gene: TRBV20-1
d_gene: TRBD2
len: 18
abundance: -
j_gene: TRBJ2-1
CDR3nt: TGCAGTGCTAGAGATCAGGGGACTAGCGGGAGGCTGGGCAATGAGCAGTTCTTC
CDR3aa: CSARDQGTSGRLGNEQFF

v_gene: TRBV2
d_gene: -
len: 13
abundance: medium-sized
j_gene: TRBJ2-7
CDR3nt: TGTGCCAGCAGTGAATCGGGGGACTACGAGCAGTACTTC
CDR3aa: CASSESGDYEQYF

v_gene: TRBV6-2/TRBV6-3
d_gene: -
len: 15
abundance: many
j_gene: TRBJ2-3
CDR3nt: TGTGCCAGCAGTCCACCCGCGGGGCCCCGGCATACGCAGTATTTT
CDR3aa: CASSPPAGPRHTQYF

v_gene: TRBV9
d_gene: -
len: 15
abundance: many
j_gene: TRBJ1-3
CDR3nt: TGTGCCAGCAGCCCCGGGGGGGGGCCGAAGGACACCATATATTTT
CDR3aa: CASSPGGGPKDTIYF

v_gene: TRBV3-1
d_gene: -
len: 14
abundance: -
j_gene: TRBJ2-1
CDR3nt: TGTGCCAGCAGCCAAGGTAGGGGATACAATGAGCAGTTCTTC
CDR3aa: CASSQGRGYNEQFF

v_gene: TRBV30
d_gene: -
len: 11
abundance: once
j_gene: TRBJ2-3
CDR3nt: TGTGCCTGGATTAGCTTGGATACGCAGTATTTT
CDR3aa: CAWISLDTQYF

v_gene: TRBV3-1
d_gene: TRBD1
len: 16
abundance: many
j_gene: TRBJ2-7
CDR3nt: TGTGCCAGCAGCCAAACTACAGGGGGTTTGGTCCACGAGCAGTACTTC
CDR3aa: CASSQTTGGLVHEQYF

v_gene: TRBV2
d_gene: -
len: 15
abundance: -
j_gene: TRBJ2-5
CDR3nt: TGTGCCAGCAGTGAGGGGCTCGGTGGAAAAGAGACCCAGTACTTC
CDR3aa: CASSEGLGGKETQYF

v_gene: TRBV24-1
d_gene: TRBD1
len: 13
abundance: -
j_gene: TRBJ2-7
CDR3nt: TGTGCCACCCAGAGGACAGGGGGTTACGAGCAGTACTTC
CDR3aa: CATQRTGGYEQYF

v_gene: TRBV11-3
d_gene: -
len: 13
abundance: many
j_gene: TRBJ2-3
CDR3nt: TGTGCCAGCAGCTTCCAGTCGACAGATACGCAGTATTTT
CDR3aa: CASSFQSTDTQYF

v_gene: TRBV7-9
d_gene: TRBD2
len: 16
abundance: -
j_gene: TRBJ2-1
CDR3nt: TGTGCCAGCAGCTTTGGACTAGCGGGAGGGCGGGATGAGCAGTTCTTC
CDR3aa: CASSFGLAGGRDEQFF

v_gene: TRBV7-8
d_gene: -
len: 15
abundance: -
j_gene: TRBJ2-1
CDR3nt: TGTGCCAGCAGCTTAGGGGAGGCCCTTTACAATGAGCAGTTCTTC
CDR3aa: CASSLGEALYNEQFF

v_gene: TRBV20-1
d_gene: -
len: 17
abundance: once
j_gene: TRBJ2-1
CDR3nt: TGCAGTGCTAGGACATCTCTCGGGGGCCGGTCCTACAATGAGCGGTTCTTC
CDR3aa: CSARTSLGGRSYNERFF

v_gene: TRBV6-6
d_gene: TRBD1
len: 18
abundance: many
j_gene: TRBJ1-5
CDR3nt: TGTGCCAGCAGTTTTCCCGAACACCGGGACAGTAAGAATCAGCCCCAGCATTTT
CDR3aa: CASSFPEHRDSKNQPQHF

v_gene: TRBV27
d_gene: -
len: 16
abundance: many
j_gene: TRBJ1-2
CDR3nt: TGTGCCAGCAGTTTAGTCGACACAGAGCTTAACTATGGCTACACCTTC
CDR3aa: CASSLVDTELNYGYTF

v_gene: TRBV7-9
d_gene: -
len: 14
abundance: -
j_gene: TRBJ1-6
CDR3nt: TGTGCCAGCAAAGCCGGGTCTCTAAATTCACCCCTCCACTTT
CDR3aa: CASKAGSLNSPLHF

v_gene: TRBV15
d_gene: TRBD2
len: 14
abundance: -
j_gene: TRBJ2-3
CDR3nt: TGTGCCACGAAGCGGGGGGGCTTCACAGATACGCAGTATTTT
CDR3aa: CATKRGGFTDTQYF

v_gene: TRBV3-1
d_gene: -
len: 15
abundance: many
j_gene: TRBJ1-6
CDR3nt: TGTGCCAGCAGCCATATGCCAGGGTTGAATTCACCCCTCCACTTT
CDR3aa: CASSHMPGLNSPLHF

v_gene: TRBV6-6
d_gene: TRBD2
len: 15
abundance: many
j_gene: TRBJ2-1
CDR3nt: TGTGCCAGCAGATTTAGCGGGGGGGCCCATCCCGAGCAGTTCTTC
CDR3aa: CASRFSGGAHPEQFF

v_gene: TRBV11-2
d_gene: TRBD2
len: 16
abundance: many
j_gene: TRBJ2-5
CDR3nt: TGTGCCAGCAGCCGGGGAATGGGGTACGGGGGGGAGACCCAGTACTTC
CDR3aa: CASSRGMGYGGETQYF

v_gene: TRBV4-1
d_gene: TRBD1
len: 16
abundance: medium-sized
j_gene: TRBJ2-3
CDR3nt: TGCGCCAGCAGCCTTACAGGGGTTATGGGCACAGATACGCAGTATTTT
CDR3aa: CASSLTGVMGTDTQYF

v_gene: TRBV3-1
d_gene: TRBD2
len: 13
abundance: many
j_gene: TRBJ2-5
CDR3nt: TGTGCCAGCGGGAGGGGTTTAGGGGAGACCCAGTACTTC
CDR3aa: CASGRGLGETQYF

v_gene: TRBV10-3
d_gene: TRBD2
len: 15
abundance: medium-sized
j_gene: TRBJ2-7
CDR3nt: TGTGCCATCAGTGACACTAGCGGGACCTACTACGAGCAGTACTTC
CDR3aa: CAISDTSGTYYEQYF

v_gene: TRBV20-1
d_gene: -
len: 12
abundance: -
j_gene: TRBJ2-5
CDR3nt: TGCAGTGTTTCTGGGGGACAAGAGACCCAGTACTTC
CDR3aa: CSVSGGQETQYF

v_gene: TRBV27
d_gene: -
len: 20
abundance: -
j_gene: TRBJ1-2
CDR3nt: TGTGTCAGCAGTTTATATGGCCCTGGGGGTGGCCACGGGGTTGACTATGGCTACACCTTC
CDR3aa: CVSSLYGPGGGHGVDYGYTF

v_gene: TRBV6-5
d_gene: -
len: 12
abundance: many
j_gene: TRBJ2-2
CDR3nt: TGTGCCAGCAGTTCATGGACCAGGGAGCTGTTTTTT
CDR3aa: CASSSWTRELFF

v_gene: TRBV19
d_gene: -
len: 13
abundance: -
j_gene: TRBJ2-7
CDR3nt: TGTGCCAGTAGTTATAGCCTCTCCTACGAGCAGTACTTC
CDR3aa: CASSYSLSYEQYF

v_gene: TRBV11-1
d_gene: TRBD2
len: 16
abundance: many
j_gene: TRBJ2-3
CDR3nt: TGTGCCAGCAGCCCAAATTTAGCGGGAGGGGAAGATACGCAGTATTTT
CDR3aa: CASSPNLAGGEDTQYF

v_gene: TRBV20-1
d_gene: TRBD2
len: 15
abundance: many
j_gene: TRBJ2-1
CDR3nt: TGCAGTGCTAGAGATAGGTCTAGCGGGAGCAATGAGCAGTTCTTC
CDR3aa: CSARDRSSGSNEQFF

v_gene: TRBV5-6
d_gene: -
len: 12
abundance: once
j_gene: TRBJ1-5
CDR3nt: TGTGCCAGCAGCTTGCGGGATCAGCCCCAGCATTTT
CDR3aa: CASSLRDQPQHF

v_gene: TRBV7-8
d_gene: TRBD2
len: 15
abundance: -
j_gene: TRBJ2-5
CDR3nt: TGTGCCAGCAGCGGGACTAGCGGGAGCCCAGAGACCCAGTACTTC
CDR3aa: CASSGTSGSPETQYF

v_gene: TRBV7-3
d_gene: TRBD2
len: 16
abundance: medium-sized
j_gene: TRBJ2-5
CDR3nt: TGTGCCAGCAGCCTCGGACTAGCGGGGGGGCAAGAGACCCAGTACTTC
CDR3aa: CASSLGLAGGQETQYF

v_gene: TRBV20-1
d_gene: -
len: 14
abundance: -
j_gene: TRBJ2-2
CDR3nt: TGCAGTGCCCTGGACCTGACGAACACCGGGGAGCTGTTTTTT
CDR3aa: CSALDLTNTGELFF

v_gene: TRBV20-1
d_gene: TRBD2
len: 14
abundance: once
j_gene: TRBJ2-1
CDR3nt: TGCAGTGCTAGACATGGCGGGAGCTACAATGAGCAGTTCTTC
CDR3aa: CSARHGGSYNEQFF

v_gene: TRBV19
d_gene: -
len: 17
abundance: many
j_gene: TRBJ1-2
CDR3nt: TGTGCCAGTAGTAGCACCACGTACAGGGAGGCGAGCTATGGCTACACCTTC
CDR3aa: CASSSTTYREASYGYTF

v_gene: TRBV12-3/TRBV12-4
d_gene: -
len: 13
abundance: medium-sized
j_gene: TRBJ1-5
CDR3nt: TGTGCCAGCAGTTTGTCCGGACATCAGCCCCAGCATTTT
CDR3aa: CASSLSGHQPQHF

v_gene: TRBV6-5
d_gene: -
len: 14
abundance: many
j_gene: TRBJ1-5
CDR3nt: TGTGCCAGCAGTACAGGGTTGGGCAATCAGCCCCAGCATTTT
CDR3aa: CASSTGLGNQPQHF

v_gene: TRBV7-2
d_gene: -
len: 11
abundance: medium-sized
j_gene: TRBJ2-1
CDR3nt: TGTGCCAGCAGTTTGGGGGGAGAGCAGTTCTTC
CDR3aa: CASSLGGEQFF

v_gene: TRBV5-1
d_gene: -
len: 17
abundance: -
j_gene: TRBJ1-5
CDR3nt: TGCGCCAGCAGCCAAAGTCGCAACCCACGAGGGAATCAGCCCCAGCATTTT
CDR3aa: CASSQSRNPRGNQPQHF

v_gene: TRBV27
d_gene: -
len: 16
abundance: -
j_gene: TRBJ2-7
CDR3nt: TGTACCAGCAGTCCCAAACAGGGAATTGGGTCCTACGAGCAGTACTTC
CDR3aa: CTSSPKQGIGSYEQYF

v_gene: TRBV7-9
d_gene: -
len: 14
abundance: -
j_gene: TRBJ2-3
CDR3nt: TGTGCCAGCAGCTTAACGGAGGGCCAAGATACGCAGTATTTT
CDR3aa: CASSLTEGQDTQYF

v_gene: TRBV5-1
d_gene: -
len: 15
abundance: many
j_gene: TRBJ2-5
CDR3nt: TGCGCCAGCAGCTTCCAGTCTCCTGAGATAGAGACCCAGTACTTC
CDR3aa: CASSFQSPEIETQYF

v_gene: TRBV5-1
d_gene: -
len: 13
abundance: large
j_gene: TRBJ2-7
CDR3nt: TGCGCCAGCAGCTTGGCCCGGGGCCACGAGCAGTACTTC
CDR3aa: CASSLARGHEQYF

v_gene: TRBV4-1
d_gene: -
len: 15
abundance: medium-sized
j_gene: TRBJ2-7
CDR3nt: TGCGCCAGCAGCCAAGACGTCAACAACCACTACGAGCAGTACTTC
CDR3aa: CASSQDVNNHYEQYF

v_gene: TRBV20-1
d_gene: -
len: 14
abundance: once
j_gene: TRBJ1-2
CDR3nt: TGCAGTGCTAGAGAGATCGGGTCCGTGGCAGGCTACACCTTC
CDR3aa: CSAREIGSVAGYTF